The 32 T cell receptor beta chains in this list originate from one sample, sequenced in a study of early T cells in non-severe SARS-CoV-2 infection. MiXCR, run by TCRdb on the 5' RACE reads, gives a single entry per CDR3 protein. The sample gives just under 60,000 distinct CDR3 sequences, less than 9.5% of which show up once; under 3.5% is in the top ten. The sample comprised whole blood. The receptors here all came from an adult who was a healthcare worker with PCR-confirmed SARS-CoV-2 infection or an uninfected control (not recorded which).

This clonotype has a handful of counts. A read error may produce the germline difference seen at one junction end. The CDR3: CANSRTGSYTGELFF. The CDR3 DNA sequence: TGTGCCAACAGTAGGACAGGCTCCTACACCGGGGAGCTGTTTTTT. The chain uses TRBV6-5 and TRBJ2-2, with TRBD1 identical over 7 bases. This CDR3 contains 15 residues. The germline gives CDR1 MNHEY, CDR2 SVGAGI.

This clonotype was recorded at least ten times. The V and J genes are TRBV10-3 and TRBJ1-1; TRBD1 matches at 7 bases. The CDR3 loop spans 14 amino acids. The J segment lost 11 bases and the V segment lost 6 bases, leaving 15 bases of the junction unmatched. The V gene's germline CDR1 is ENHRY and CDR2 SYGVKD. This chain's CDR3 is CAISFGTAQDRAFF. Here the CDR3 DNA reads TGTGCCATCAGCTTCGGGACAGCCCAAGATAGGGCTTTCTTT.

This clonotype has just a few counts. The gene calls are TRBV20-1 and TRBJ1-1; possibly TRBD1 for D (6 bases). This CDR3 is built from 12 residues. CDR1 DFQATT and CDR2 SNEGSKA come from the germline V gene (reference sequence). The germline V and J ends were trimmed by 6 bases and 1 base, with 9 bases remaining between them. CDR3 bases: TGCAGTGCAGGACAGACGAACACTGAAGCTTTCTTT. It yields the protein CSAGQTNTEAFF.

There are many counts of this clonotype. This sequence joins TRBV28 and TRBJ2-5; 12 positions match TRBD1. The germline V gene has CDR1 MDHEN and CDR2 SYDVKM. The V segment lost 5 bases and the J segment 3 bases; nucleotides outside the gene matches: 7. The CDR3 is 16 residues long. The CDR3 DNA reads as TGTGCCAGCAGTCCGGCCGGGACAGGGGGCGAAGAGACCCAGTACTTC. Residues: CASSPAGTGGEETQYF.

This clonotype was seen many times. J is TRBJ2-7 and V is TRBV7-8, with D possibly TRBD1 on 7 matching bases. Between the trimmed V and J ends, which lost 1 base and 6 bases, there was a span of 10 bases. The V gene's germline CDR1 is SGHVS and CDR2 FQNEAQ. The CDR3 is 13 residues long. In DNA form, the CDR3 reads TGTGCCAGCAGCTTAGGCAGGGGGGTCGAGCAGTACTTC. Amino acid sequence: CASSLGRGVEQYF.

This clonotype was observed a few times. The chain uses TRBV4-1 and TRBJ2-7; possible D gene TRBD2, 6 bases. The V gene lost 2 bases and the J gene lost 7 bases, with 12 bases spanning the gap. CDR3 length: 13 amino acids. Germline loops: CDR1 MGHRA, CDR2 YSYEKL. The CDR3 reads CASSQRVRGEQYF. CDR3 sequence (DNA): TGCGCCAGCAGCCAACGAGTCCGGGGGGAGCAGTACTTC.

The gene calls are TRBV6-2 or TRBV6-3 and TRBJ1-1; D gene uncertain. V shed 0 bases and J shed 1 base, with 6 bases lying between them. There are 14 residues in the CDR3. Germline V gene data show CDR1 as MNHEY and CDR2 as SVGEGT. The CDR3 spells CASSYSSENTEAFF. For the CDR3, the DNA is TGTGCCAGCAGTTACTCTTCAGAGAACACTGAAGCTTTCTTT.

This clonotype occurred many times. The CDR3 bases are TGCGCCAGCAGCCAAGTATGGGCGGGAGCTGGGGAGCAGTACTTC. It yields the protein CASSQVWAGAGEQYF. This chain connects TRBV4-1 to TRBJ2-7; TRBD2 aligns across 7 bases. The germline V gene encodes CDR1 MGHRA and CDR2 YSYEKL. J was trimmed by 7 bases and V by 1 base; bases with no gene match: 10. There are 15 residues in the CDR3.

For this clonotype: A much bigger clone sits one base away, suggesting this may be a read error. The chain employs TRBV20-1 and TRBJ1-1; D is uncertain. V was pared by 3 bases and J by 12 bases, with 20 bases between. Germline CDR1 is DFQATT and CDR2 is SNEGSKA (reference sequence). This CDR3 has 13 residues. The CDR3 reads CSASRVRADATFF. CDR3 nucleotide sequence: TGCAGTGCTAGTCGGGTCCGGGCCGACGCGACTTTCTTT.

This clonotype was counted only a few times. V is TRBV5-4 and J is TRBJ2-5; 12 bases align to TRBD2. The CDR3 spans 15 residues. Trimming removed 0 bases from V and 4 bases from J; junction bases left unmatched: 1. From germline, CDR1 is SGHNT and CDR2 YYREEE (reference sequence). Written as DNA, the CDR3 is TGTGCCAGCAGCTTGGGGACTAGCGGGGCAGAGACCCAGTACTTC. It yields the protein CASSLGTSGAETQYF. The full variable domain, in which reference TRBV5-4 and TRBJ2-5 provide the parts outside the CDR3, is ETGVTQSPTHLIKTRGQQVTLRCSSQSGHNTVSWYQQALGQGPQFIFQYYREEENGRGNFPPRFSGLQFPNYSSELNVNALELDDSALYLCASSLGTSGAETQYFGPGTRLLVL.

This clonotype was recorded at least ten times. In nucleotides, the CDR3 is TGTGCCAGCAGCCAAAGGCCCGGGGGGGACTACGAGCAGTACTTC. Translation: CASSQRPGGDYEQYF. The chain is built from TRBV3-1 and TRBJ2-7, with TRBD2 identical over 8 bases. Germline CDR1 LGHDT, CDR2 YNNKEL (reference sequence). Trimming at V came to 2 bases and at J to 3 bases, leaving 6 bases not matched to a gene. The CDR3 extends over 15 amino acids.

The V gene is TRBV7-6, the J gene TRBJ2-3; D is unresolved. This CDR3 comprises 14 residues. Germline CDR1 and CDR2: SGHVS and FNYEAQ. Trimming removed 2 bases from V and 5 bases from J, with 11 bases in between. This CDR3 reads CASSLSGAEDTQYF. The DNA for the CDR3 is TGTGCCAGCAGCTTATCTGGCGCCGAAGATACGCAGTATTTT.

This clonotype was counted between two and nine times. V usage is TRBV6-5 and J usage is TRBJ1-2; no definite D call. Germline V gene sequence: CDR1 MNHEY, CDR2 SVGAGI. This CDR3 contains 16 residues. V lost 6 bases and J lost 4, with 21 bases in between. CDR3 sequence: CASSRTPRGGAYGYTF. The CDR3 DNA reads TGTGCCAGCAGCCGTACGCCCCGGGGAGGCGCCTATGGCTACACCTTC.

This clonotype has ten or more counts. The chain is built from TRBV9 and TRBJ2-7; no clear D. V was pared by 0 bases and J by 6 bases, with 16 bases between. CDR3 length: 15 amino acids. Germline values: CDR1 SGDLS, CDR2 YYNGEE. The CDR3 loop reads CASSVGSTSASEQYF. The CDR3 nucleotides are TGTGCCAGCAGCGTAGGAAGTACTTCAGCGTCCGAGCAGTACTTC.

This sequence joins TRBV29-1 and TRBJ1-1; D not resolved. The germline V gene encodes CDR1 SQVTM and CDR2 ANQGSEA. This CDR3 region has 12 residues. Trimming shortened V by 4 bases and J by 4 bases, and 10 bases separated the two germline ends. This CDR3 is CSVVRPPTEAFF. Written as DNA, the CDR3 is TGCAGCGTTGTAAGACCCCCCACTGAAGCTTTCTTT. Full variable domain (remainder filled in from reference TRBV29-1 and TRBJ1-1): SAVISQKPSRDICQRGTSLTIQCQVDSQVTMMFWYRQQPGQSLTLIATANQGSEATYESGFVIDKFPISRPNLTFSTLTVSNMSPEDSSIYLCSVVRPPTEAFFGQGTRLTVV.

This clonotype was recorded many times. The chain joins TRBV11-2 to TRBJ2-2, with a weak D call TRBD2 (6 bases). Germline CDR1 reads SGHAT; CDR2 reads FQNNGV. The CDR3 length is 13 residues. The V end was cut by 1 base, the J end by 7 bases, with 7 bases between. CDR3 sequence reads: CASSLGGLGELFF. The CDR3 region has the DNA TGTGCCAGCAGCTTAGGGGGACTCGGGGAGCTGTTTTTT.

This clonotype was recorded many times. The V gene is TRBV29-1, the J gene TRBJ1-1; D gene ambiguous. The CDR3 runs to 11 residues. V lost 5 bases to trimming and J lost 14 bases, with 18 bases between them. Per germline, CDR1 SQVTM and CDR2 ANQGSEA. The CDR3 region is CSVSSPQPLFF. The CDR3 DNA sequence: TGCAGCGTTTCCTCTCCCCAACCGTTATTCTTT.

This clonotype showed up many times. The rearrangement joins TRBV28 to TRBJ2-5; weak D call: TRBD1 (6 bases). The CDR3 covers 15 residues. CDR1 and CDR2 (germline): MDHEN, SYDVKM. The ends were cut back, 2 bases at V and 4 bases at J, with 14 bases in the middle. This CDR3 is CASSLNARGGETQYF. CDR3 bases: TGTGCCAGCAGTTTAAATGCTCGAGGGGGAGAGACCCAGTACTTC.

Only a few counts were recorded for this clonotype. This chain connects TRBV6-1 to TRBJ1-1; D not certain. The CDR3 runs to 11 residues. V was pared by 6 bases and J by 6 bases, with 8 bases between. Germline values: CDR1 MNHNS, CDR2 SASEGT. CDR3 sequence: CASRPVPEAFF. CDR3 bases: TGTGCCAGCAGGCCCGTACCTGAAGCTTTCTTT.

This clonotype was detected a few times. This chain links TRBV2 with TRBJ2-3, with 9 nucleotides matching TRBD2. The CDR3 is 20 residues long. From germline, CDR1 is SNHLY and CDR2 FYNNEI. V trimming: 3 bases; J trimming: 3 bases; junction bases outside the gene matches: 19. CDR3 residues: CASSEDREAGGPGFTDTQYF. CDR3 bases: TGTGCCAGCAGTGAGGACCGAGAGGCGGGAGGGCCCGGGTTTACAGATACGCAGTATTTT.

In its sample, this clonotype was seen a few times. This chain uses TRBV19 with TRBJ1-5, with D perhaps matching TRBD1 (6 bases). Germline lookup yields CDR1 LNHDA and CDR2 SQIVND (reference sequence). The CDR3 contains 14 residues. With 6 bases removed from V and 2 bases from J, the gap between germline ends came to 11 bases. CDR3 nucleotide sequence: TGTGCCAGTAGGACTAGACAGGGCAATCAGCCCCAGCATTTT. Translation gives CASRTRQGNQPQHF.

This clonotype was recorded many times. This CDR3 reads CASEEVGRGTDTQYF. For the CDR3, the DNA is TGTGCCAGTGAGGAAGTCGGGAGAGGGACAGATACGCAGTATTTT. V usage is TRBV7-9 and J usage is TRBJ2-3; a possible D gene is TRBD2 (6 bases). V was cut by 9 bases and J by 3 bases, with 19 bases left in between. This CDR3 spans 15 amino acids. Germline values: CDR1 SEHNR, CDR2 FQNEAQ (reference sequence). The variable domain in full, completed from reference TRBV7-9 and TRBJ2-3, reads DTGVSQNPRHKITKRGQNVTFRCDPISEHNRLYWYRQTLGQGPEFLTYFQNEAQLEKSRLLSDRFSAERPKGSFSTLEIQRTEQGDSAMYLCASEEVGRGTDTQYFGPGTRLTVL.

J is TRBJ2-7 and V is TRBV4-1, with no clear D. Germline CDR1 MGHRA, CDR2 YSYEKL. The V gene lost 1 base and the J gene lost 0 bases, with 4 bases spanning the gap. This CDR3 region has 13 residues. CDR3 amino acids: CASSQGASYEQYF. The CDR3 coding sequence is TGCGCCAGCAGCCAAGGGGCCTCCTACGAGCAGTACTTC.

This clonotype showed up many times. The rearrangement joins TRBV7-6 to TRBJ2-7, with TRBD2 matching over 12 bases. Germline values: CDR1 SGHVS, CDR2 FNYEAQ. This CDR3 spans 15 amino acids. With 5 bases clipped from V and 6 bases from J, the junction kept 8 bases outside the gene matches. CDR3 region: CASSPSSGRVGEQYF. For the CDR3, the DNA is TGTGCCAGCAGCCCCTCTAGCGGGAGGGTAGGCGAGCAGTACTTC. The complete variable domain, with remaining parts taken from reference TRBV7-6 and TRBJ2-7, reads GAGVSQSPRYKVTKRGQDVALRCDPISGHVSLYWYRQALGQGPEFLTYFNYEAQQDKSGLPNDRFSAERPEGSISTLTIQRTEQRDSAMYRCASSPSSGRVGEQYFGPGTRLTVT.

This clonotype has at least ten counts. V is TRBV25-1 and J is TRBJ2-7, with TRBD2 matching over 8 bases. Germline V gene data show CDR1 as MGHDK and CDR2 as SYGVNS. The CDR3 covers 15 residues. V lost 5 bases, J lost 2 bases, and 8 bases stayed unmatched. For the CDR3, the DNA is TGTGCCAGCAGTACCGGGGGGGGAGGCCCCTACGAGCAGTACTTC. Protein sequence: CASSTGGGGPYEQYF.

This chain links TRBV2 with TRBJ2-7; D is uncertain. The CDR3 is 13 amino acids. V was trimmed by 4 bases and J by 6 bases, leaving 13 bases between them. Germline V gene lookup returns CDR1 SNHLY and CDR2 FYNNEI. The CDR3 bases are TGTGCCAGCAGTGCCACGGTTTCAGGCGAGCAGTACTTC. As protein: CASSATVSGEQYF.

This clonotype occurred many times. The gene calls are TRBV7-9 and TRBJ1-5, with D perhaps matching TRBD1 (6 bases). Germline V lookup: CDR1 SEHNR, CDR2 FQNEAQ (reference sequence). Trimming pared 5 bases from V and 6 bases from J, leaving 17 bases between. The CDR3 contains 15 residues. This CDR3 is CASSKDMARGQPQHF. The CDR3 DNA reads TGTGCCAGCAGCAAAGATATGGCCAGGGGTCAGCCCCAGCATTTT.

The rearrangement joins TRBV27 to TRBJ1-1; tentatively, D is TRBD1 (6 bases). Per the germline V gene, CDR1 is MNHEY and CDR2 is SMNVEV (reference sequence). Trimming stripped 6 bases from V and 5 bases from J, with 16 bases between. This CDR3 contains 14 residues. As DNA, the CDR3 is TGTGCCAGCAGGCAACAGGGCCAGAGGACTGAAGCTTTCTTT. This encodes CASRQQGQRTEAFF.

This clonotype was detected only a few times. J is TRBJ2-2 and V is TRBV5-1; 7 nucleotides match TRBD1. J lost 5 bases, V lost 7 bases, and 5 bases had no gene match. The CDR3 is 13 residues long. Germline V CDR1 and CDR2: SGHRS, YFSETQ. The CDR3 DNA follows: TGCGCCAGCCGCCCACAGGGGACCGGGGAGCTGTTTTTT. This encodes CASRPQGTGELFF.

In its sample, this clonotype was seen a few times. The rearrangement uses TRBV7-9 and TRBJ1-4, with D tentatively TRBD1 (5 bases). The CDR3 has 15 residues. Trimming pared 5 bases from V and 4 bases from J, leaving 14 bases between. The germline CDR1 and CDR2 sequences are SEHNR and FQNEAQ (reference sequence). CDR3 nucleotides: TGTGCCAGCAGCACAAGCAGGGATATTAATGAAAAACTGTTTTTT. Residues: CASSTSRDINEKLFF.

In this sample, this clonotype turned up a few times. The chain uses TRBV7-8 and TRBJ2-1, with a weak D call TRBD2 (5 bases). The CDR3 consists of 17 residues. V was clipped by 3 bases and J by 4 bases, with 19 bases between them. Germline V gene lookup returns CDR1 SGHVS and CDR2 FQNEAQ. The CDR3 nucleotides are TGTGCCAGCAGCTTCACTAGGAACTTGGGGTTTTACAATGAGCAGTTCTTC. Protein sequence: CASSFTRNLGFYNEQFF.

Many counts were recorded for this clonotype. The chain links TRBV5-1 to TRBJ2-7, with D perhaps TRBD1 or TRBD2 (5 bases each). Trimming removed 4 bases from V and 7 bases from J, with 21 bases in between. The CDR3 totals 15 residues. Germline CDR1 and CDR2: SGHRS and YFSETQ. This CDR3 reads CASSLLGPPNGEQYF. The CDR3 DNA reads TGCGCCAGCAGCCTATTGGGACCTCCCAACGGTGAGCAGTACTTC.